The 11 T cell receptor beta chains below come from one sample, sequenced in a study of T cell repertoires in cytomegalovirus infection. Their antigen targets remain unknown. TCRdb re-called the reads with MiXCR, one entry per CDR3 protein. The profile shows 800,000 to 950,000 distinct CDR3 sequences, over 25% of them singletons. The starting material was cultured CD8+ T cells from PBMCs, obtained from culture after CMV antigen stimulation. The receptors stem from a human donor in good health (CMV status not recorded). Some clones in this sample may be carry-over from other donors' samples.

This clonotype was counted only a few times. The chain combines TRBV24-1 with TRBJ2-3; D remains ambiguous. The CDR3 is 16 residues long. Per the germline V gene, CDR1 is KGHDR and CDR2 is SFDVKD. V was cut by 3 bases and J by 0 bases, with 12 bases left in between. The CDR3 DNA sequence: TGTGCCACCAGTGATGCTGCCAGCGCTAGCACAGATACGCAGTATTTT. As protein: CATSDAASASTDTQYF.

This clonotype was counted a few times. Written as DNA, the CDR3 is TGTGCCAGCAGTTTAAGCGGGACAGGGTACTCACCCCTCCACTTT. It is translated as CASSLSGTGYSPLHF. This chain links TRBV27 with TRBJ1-6; 9 bases match TRBD1. Per the germline V gene, CDR1 is MNHEY and CDR2 is SMNVEV (reference sequence). Trimming cost V 2 bases and J 10 bases; bases outside gene matches: 6. The CDR3 is 15 residues long.

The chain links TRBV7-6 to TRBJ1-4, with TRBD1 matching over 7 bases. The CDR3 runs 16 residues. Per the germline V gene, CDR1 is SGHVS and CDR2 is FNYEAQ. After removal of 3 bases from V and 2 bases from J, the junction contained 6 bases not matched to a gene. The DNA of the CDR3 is TGTGCCAGCAGCTTGGGACAGAGTGGCACTAATGAAAAACTGTTTTTT. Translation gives CASSLGQSGTNEKLFF.

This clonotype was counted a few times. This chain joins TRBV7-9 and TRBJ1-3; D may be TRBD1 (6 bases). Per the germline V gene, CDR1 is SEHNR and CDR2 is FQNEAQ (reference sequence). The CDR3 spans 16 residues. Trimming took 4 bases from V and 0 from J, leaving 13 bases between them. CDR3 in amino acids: CASSWGPVTSGNTIYF. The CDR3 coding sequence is TGTGCCAGCAGCTGGGGGCCTGTAACCTCTGGAAACACCATATATTTT.

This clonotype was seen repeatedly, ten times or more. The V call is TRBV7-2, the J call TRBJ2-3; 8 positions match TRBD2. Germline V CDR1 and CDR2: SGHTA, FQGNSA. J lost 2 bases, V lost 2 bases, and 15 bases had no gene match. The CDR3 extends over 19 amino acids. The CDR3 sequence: CASSLRIGLAGRHTDTQYF. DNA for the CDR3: TGTGCCAGCAGCTTACGGATTGGACTAGCCGGGAGGCACACAGATACGCAGTATTTT.

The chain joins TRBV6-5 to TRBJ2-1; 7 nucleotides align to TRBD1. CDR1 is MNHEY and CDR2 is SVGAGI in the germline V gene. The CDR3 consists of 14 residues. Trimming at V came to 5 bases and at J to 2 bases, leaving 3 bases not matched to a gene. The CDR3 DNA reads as TGTGCCAGCAGTGTCGGGACAGCCTACAATGAGCAGTTCTTC. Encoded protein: CASSVGTAYNEQFF.

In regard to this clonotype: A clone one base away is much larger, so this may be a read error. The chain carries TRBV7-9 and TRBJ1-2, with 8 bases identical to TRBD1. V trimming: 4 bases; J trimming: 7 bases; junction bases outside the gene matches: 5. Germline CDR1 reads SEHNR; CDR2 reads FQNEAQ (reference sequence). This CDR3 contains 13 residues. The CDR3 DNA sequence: TGTGCCAGCAGCTCGGACAGGGCCTGTGGCTACACCTTC. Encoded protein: CASSSDRACGYTF.

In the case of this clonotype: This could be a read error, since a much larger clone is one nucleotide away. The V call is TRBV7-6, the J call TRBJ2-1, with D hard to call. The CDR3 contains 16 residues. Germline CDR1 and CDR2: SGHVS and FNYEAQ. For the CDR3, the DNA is TGTGCCAGCAGCTACAATTTAGCAGTGGCCTACAATAAGCAGTTCTTC. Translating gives CASSYNLAVAYNKQFF.

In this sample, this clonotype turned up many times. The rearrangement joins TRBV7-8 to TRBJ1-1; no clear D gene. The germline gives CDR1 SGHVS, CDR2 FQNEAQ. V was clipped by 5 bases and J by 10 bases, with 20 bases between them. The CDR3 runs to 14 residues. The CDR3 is CASSPIGVPNRAFF. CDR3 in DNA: TGTGCCAGCAGCCCTATCGGGGTCCCTAATCGAGCTTTCTTT. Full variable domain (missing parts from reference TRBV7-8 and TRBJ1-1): GAGVSQSPRYKVAKRGQDVALRCDPISGHVSLFWYQQALGQGPEFLTYFQNEAQLDKSGLPSDRFFAERPEGSVSTLKIQRTQQEDSAVYLCASSPIGVPNRAFFGQGTRLTVV.

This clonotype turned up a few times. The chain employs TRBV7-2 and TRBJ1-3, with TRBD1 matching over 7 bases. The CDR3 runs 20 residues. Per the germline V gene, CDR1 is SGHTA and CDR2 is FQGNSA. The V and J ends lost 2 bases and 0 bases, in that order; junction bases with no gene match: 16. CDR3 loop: CASSLWPQGQGVDSGNTIYF. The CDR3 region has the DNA TGTGCCAGCAGCTTATGGCCCCAGGGGCAGGGGGTTGACTCTGGAAACACCATATATTTT.

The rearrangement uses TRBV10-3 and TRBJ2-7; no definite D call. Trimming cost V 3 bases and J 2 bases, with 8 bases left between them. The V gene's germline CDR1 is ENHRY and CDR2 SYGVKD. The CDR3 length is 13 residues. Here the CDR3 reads CAISDPGPYEQYF. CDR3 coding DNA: TGTGCCATCAGTGACCCCGGGCCCTACGAGCAGTACTTC.